A single sample gave rise to the 29 T cell receptor beta chains below, sequenced in a study of control samples from healthy donors and cancer patients. Sequencing was performed with immunoSEQ multiplex PCR; in TCRdb, only in-frame clones are kept and a portion is missing. The sample has 80,000 or so clones, roughly 92% seen once; the top ten hold around 6%. Sequenced input: blood. The receptor source for this set is a woman aged 60-75 years in good health.

A single count supports this clone. The genes are TRBV24-1 and TRBJ2-2; D is possibly TRBD1 or TRBD2 (5 bases each). CDR1 is KGHDR and CDR2 is SFDVKD in the germline V gene. Trimming removed 8 bases from V and 6 bases from J, with 21 bases in between. The length of the CDR3 is 16 residues. The CDR3 bases are TGTGCCACCACCCTGTTCCGGGACCCAGATCCCGGGGAGCTGTTTTTT. It yields the protein CATTLFRDPDPGELFF.

The gene calls are TRBV27 and TRBJ2-1, with TRBD2 matching 14 bases. V shed 4 bases and J 1 base; nucleotides not matched to a gene: 6. Germline lookup yields CDR1 MNHEY and CDR2 SMNVEV (reference sequence). CDR3 length equals 18 residues. The CDR3 coding sequence is TGTGCCAGCAGTTCCGGGACTAGCGGGAGAATTTCCTACAATGAGCAGTTCTTC. It yields the protein CASSSGTSGRISYNEQFF.

The chain links TRBV7-2 to TRBJ1-5; D is unresolved. CDR1 and CDR2 from the germline V gene are SGHTA and FQGNSA. V was pared by 5 bases and J by 2 bases, with 10 bases between. The CDR3 runs to 14 residues. The CDR3 DNA follows: TGTGCCAGCAGCGCATATAGCGGCAATCAGCCCCAGCATTTT. Translating gives CASSAYSGNQPQHF. Drawing the rest from reference TRBV7-2 and TRBJ1-5, the complete variable domain is GAGVSQSPSNKVTEKGKDVELRCDPISGHTALYWYRQSLGQGLEFLIYFQGNSAPDKSGLPSDRFSAERTGGSVSTLTIQRTQQEDSAVYLCASSAYSGNQPQHFGDGTRLSIL.

This rearrangement joins TRBV7-9 to TRBJ2-7, with 7 bases lining up with TRBD2. The CDR3 is made up of 11 amino acids. V was clipped by 8 bases and J by 3 bases; unmatched bases: 1. The germline gives CDR1 SEHNR, CDR2 FQNEAQ (reference sequence). CDR3 region: CASRGVYEQYF. The CDR3 DNA sequence: TGTGCCAGCCGGGGGGTCTACGAGCAGTACTTC. Full variable domain (missing parts from reference TRBV7-9 and TRBJ2-7): DTGVSQNPRHKITKRGQNVTFRCDPISEHNRLYWYRQTLGQGPEFLTYFQNEAQLEKSRLLSDRFSAERPKGSFSTLEIQRTEQGDSAMYLCASRGVYEQYFGPGTRLTVT.

The V and J genes are TRBV6-6 and TRBJ1-5, with a possible D match to TRBD1 (6 bases). This CDR3 has 15 amino acids. V was cut by 6 bases and J by 0 bases, with 12 bases left in between. Germline V gene sequence: CDR1 MNHNY, CDR2 SVGAGI (reference sequence). The CDR3 DNA reads as TGTGCCAGCAGCAAATGGACAGATAGCAATCAGCCCCAGCATTTT. Its translation is CASSKWTDSNQPQHF.

The J gene is TRBJ1-2, the V gene TRBV14, with a weak D call TRBD1 (6 bases). Trimming removed 3 bases at V and 3 bases at J, with 11 bases between. The CDR3 totals 14 residues. In germline, CDR1 is SGHDN, CDR2 FVKESK. CDR3 residues: CASSHRTGHYGYTF. The CDR3 DNA is TGTGCCAGCAGCCATAGAACAGGGCACTATGGCTACACCTTC. Using reference TRBV14 and TRBJ1-2 for the parts outside the CDR3, the full variable domain is EAGVTQFPSHSVIEKGQTVTLRCDPISGHDNLYWYRRVMGKEIKFLLHFVKESKQDESGMPNNRFLAERTGGTYSTLKVQPAELEDSGVYFCASSHRTGHYGYTFGSGTRLTVV.

The chain employs TRBV24-1 and TRBJ2-1, with 7 bases that match TRBD2. The germline V gene encodes CDR1 KGHDR and CDR2 SFDVKD. V lost 5 bases and J lost 2; bases outside the gene matches: 2. The CDR3 has 14 amino acids. CDR3 region: CATSVAGPYNEQFF. Here the CDR3 DNA reads TGTGCCACCAGTGTAGCGGGCCCCTACAATGAGCAGTTCTTC.

The V gene is TRBV18, the J gene TRBJ2-5, with 10 bases fitting TRBD2. Germline CDR1 is KGHSH and CDR2 is LQKENI. V trimming: 3 bases; J trimming: 5 bases; junction bases outside the gene matches: 6. The CDR3 totals 15 residues. The CDR3 DNA sequence: TGTGCCAGCTCACCTAGGTCTAGCGGGAGTGAGACCCAGTACTTC. Amino acids: CASSPRSSGSETQYF.

The V call is TRBV29-1, the J call TRBJ1-1; unclear D gene. In germline, CDR1 is SQVTM, CDR2 ANQGSEA. Trimming removed 5 bases at V and 4 bases at J, with 14 bases between. The CDR3 spans 13 residues. In nucleotides, the CDR3 is TGCAGCGTTAGTGTCCTAGCGGGCACTGAAGCTTTCTTT. Translated: CSVSVLAGTEAFF.

The chain recombines TRBV19 with TRBJ1-2, with a weak D call TRBD1 (6 bases). Germline assignment: CDR1 LNHDA and CDR2 SQIVND (reference sequence). The CDR3 is 14 residues long. V gave up 5 bases and J gave up 5 bases, with 15 bases separating them. The CDR3 loop reads CASSFTGREYGYTF. In DNA, the CDR3 is TGTGCCAGTAGTTTCACAGGGAGAGAGTATGGCTACACCTTC.

The rearrangement joins TRBV27 to TRBJ1-5; D is perhaps TRBD1 (5 bases). Trimming stripped 6 bases from V and 7 bases from J, with 16 bases between. Germline-derived CDR1 and CDR2 are MNHEY and SMNVEV (reference sequence). This CDR3 has 14 residues. This CDR3 is CASRGALWYQPQHF. For the CDR3, the DNA is TGTGCCAGCAGAGGGGCCCTATGGTACCAGCCCCAGCATTTT.

The chain has TRBV2 and TRBJ2-3; no firm D call. The CDR3 spans 11 residues. Trimming stripped 0 bases from V and 7 bases from J, with 2 bases between. CDR1 SNHLY and CDR2 FYNNEI come from the germline V gene. For the CDR3, the DNA is TGTGCCAGCAGTGAAGCGTATACGCAGTATTTT. It encodes CASSEAYTQYF.

The chain combines TRBV2 with TRBJ1-2; 9 bases line up with TRBD1. This CDR3 comprises 15 residues. V dropped 7 bases and J dropped 3; count of bases not matched to a gene: 9. Germline-derived CDR1 and CDR2 are SNHLY and FYNNEI. CDR3 sequence (DNA): TGTGCCAGCAAATCGGAGGGACAGGGTTACTATGGCTACACCTTC. Protein: CASKSEGQGYYGYTF.

The CDR3 region has the DNA TGTGCCAGCAGCCTACGGACTAGCGGGGACAGGTCCCAGTACTTC. Its protein is CASSLRTSGDRSQYF. The chain employs TRBV7-2 and TRBJ2-5, with 12 bases matching TRBD2. Germline CDR1 reads SGHTA; CDR2 reads FQGNSA. After removal of 5 bases from V and 9 bases from J, the junction contained 10 bases not matched to a gene. This CDR3 spans 15 amino acids.

The rearrangement uses TRBV3-1 (or the pseudogene TRBV3-2) and TRBJ2-3; D is perhaps TRBD1 (5 bases). The CDR3 extends over 14 amino acids. From germline, CDR1 is LGHDT and CDR2 YNNKEL (reference sequence). V lost 3 bases to trimming and J lost 0 bases, with 7 bases between them. Written as DNA, the CDR3 is TGTGCCAGCAGCCATGGGGCTAGCACAGATACGCAGTATTTT. It codes for CASSHGASTDTQYF.

V gene TRBV3-1 (or the pseudogene TRBV3-2) combines with J gene TRBJ2-4, with 8 bases identical to TRBD2. With V trimmed by 3 bases and J by 9 bases, 10 bases remained unmatched. The germline gives CDR1 LGHDT, CDR2 YNNKEL (reference sequence). The CDR3 runs 15 residues. DNA of the CDR3: TGTGCCAGCAGCCACAGGGGACTAGAACAGGTCATTCAGTACTTC. This encodes CASSHRGLEQVIQYF.

The gene calls are TRBV28 and TRBJ1-3, with D possibly TRBD1 on 6 matching bases. The CDR3 is 16 residues long. Trimming pared 5 bases from V and 2 bases from J, leaving 16 bases between. CDR1 and CDR2 (germline): MDHEN, SYDVKM. This CDR3 reads CASSPYRAQTGNTIYF. The CDR3 DNA reads TGTGCCAGCAGTCCCTACAGGGCCCAGACTGGAAACACCATATATTTT.

V and J are TRBV18 and TRBJ1-1, with D perhaps matching TRBD1 (6 bases). The germline V and J ends were trimmed by 1 base and 0 bases, with 15 bases remaining between them. The CDR3 is 17 amino acids. Germline V lookup: CDR1 KGHSH, CDR2 LQKENI. The CDR3 here is CASSPLGTQSMNTEAFF. The CDR3 coding sequence is TGTGCCAGCTCACCACTGGGGACACAGTCCATGAACACTGAAGCTTTCTTT.

V is TRBV6-2 or TRBV6-3 and J is TRBJ1-5, with TRBD1 as a possible D gene (5 bases). V dropped 5 bases and J dropped 0 bases, with 14 bases sitting between them. Germline V gene lookup returns CDR1 MNHEY and CDR2 SVGEGT. This CDR3 has 16 residues. This chain's CDR3 is CASSPNSGGSNQPQHF. In DNA, the CDR3 is TGTGCCAGCAGTCCAAACAGCGGGGGTAGCAATCAGCCCCAGCATTTT.

The rearrangement links TRBV6-2 or TRBV6-3 to TRBJ2-2, with 9 bases identical to TRBD1. This CDR3 spans 14 amino acids. V was pared by 6 bases and J by 5 bases, with 4 bases of the junction left unmatched. Germline loops: CDR1 MNHEY, CDR2 SVGEGT. The CDR3 bases are TGTGCCAGCAGCCGGACAGGGGAGACCGGGGAGCTGTTTTTT. This gives the protein CASSRTGETGELFF.

The chain uses TRBV6-2 or TRBV6-3 and TRBJ2-1; D remains ambiguous. Germline-derived CDR1 and CDR2 are MNHEY and SVGEGT. With 3 bases removed from V and 7 bases from J, the gap between germline ends came to 16 bases. The CDR3 spans 15 residues. CDR3 amino acids: CASSYRVLARNEQFF. CDR3 coding DNA: TGTGCCAGCAGTTATCGGGTCTTAGCTAGGAATGAGCAGTTCTTC.

J is TRBJ1-1 and V is TRBV28; D gene uncertain. Trimming took 6 bases from V and 7 from J, leaving 9 bases between them. The CDR3 has 11 amino acids. CDR1 is MDHEN, CDR2 SYDVKM, per germline. The CDR3 sequence: CASRYGSEAFF. The CDR3 nucleotides are TGTGCCAGCAGATATGGCAGTGAAGCTTTCTTT.

The CDR3 DNA reads TGTGCCGCAGCGAGAATTAGTAACTATGGCTACACCTTC. Residues: CAAARISNYGYTF. The rearrangement uses TRBV9 and TRBJ1-2; D gene ambiguous. The V gene lost 10 bases and the J gene lost 1 base, with 14 bases spanning the gap. In germline, CDR1 is SGDLS, CDR2 YYNGEE. This CDR3 is 13 amino acids long.

The gene calls are TRBV5-1 and TRBJ2-5; the D gene is possibly TRBD1 (5 bases). With 4 bases removed from V and 2 bases from J, the gap between germline ends came to 15 bases. Germline values: CDR1 SGHRS, CDR2 YFSETQ. The CDR3 totals 15 residues. The CDR3 is CASSPRPTGQETQYF. As DNA, the CDR3 is TGCGCCAGCAGCCCCCGACCTACAGGACAAGAGACCCAGTACTTC.

The V call is TRBV6-1, the J call TRBJ2-7, with TRBD1 identical over 11 bases. The length of the CDR3 is 16 residues. CDR1 MNHNS and CDR2 SASEGT come from the germline V gene. J lost 5 bases, V lost 4 bases, and 10 bases had no gene match. CDR3 region: CASSGRRDRGTDEQYF. In DNA form, the CDR3 reads TGTGCCAGCAGTGGCAGACGGGACAGGGGGACCGACGAGCAGTACTTC.

The chain employs TRBV6-6 and TRBJ2-7; D could derive from TRBD1 or TRBD2 (5 bases each). V lost 5 bases and J 4 bases, leaving 12 bases between the germline ends. Germline V gene data show CDR1 as MNHNY and CDR2 as SVGAGI (reference sequence). The CDR3 is 13 amino acids. The CDR3 sequence is CASSLREGYEQYF. The CDR3 bases are TGTGCCAGCAGTCTCCGAGAGGGGTACGAGCAGTACTTC.

The genes are TRBV3-1 (or the pseudogene TRBV3-2) and TRBJ2-1, with a weak D call TRBD1 (5 bases). The V gene lost 5 bases and the J gene lost 12 bases, with 17 bases spanning the gap. Germline CDR1 LGHDT, CDR2 YNNKEL (reference sequence). The CDR3 contains 13 residues. CDR3 coding DNA: TGTGCCAGCAGCTCTTACCCCCAGGGCCCGCAGTTCTTC. Translated: CASSSYPQGPQFF.

This chain uses TRBV5-1 with TRBJ2-7; possibly TRBD1 for D (5 bases). Germline V gene sequence: CDR1 SGHRS, CDR2 YFSETQ. The CDR3 loop spans 14 amino acids. Trimming removed 0 bases at V and 2 bases at J, with 9 bases between. In DNA form, the CDR3 reads TGCGCCAGCAGCTTGGGGCACAGGACCTACGAGCAGTACTTC. Protein: CASSLGHRTYEQYF. The whole variable domain, remainder taken from reference TRBV5-1 and TRBJ2-7, is KAGVTQTPRYLIKTRGQQVTLSCSPISGHRSVSWYQQTPGQGLQFLFEYFSETQRNKGNFPGRFSGRQFSNSRSEMNVSTLELGDSALYLCASSLGHRTYEQYFGPGTRLTVT.

This chain uses TRBV28 with TRBJ2-3; possibly TRBD2 for D (6 bases). The ends were cut back, 6 bases at V and 0 bases at J, with 10 bases in the middle. Germline V gives CDR1 MDHEN, CDR2 SYDVKM. The CDR3 contains 14 residues. The CDR3 coding sequence is TGTGCCAGCAGGTCCGGGGGTAGCACAGATACGCAGTATTTT. Amino acid sequence: CASRSGGSTDTQYF.